The 8 T cell receptor beta chains reported below all come from one sample, sequenced in a study of neoadjuvant anti-PD-1 for oral cavity cancer. TCRdb keeps only in-frame clones here, not all; method: immunoSEQ multiplex PCR. The sample includes tens of thousands of clones, roughly four fifths of them seen just once. The material was PBMCs, obtained before nivolumab (anti-PD-1) treatment. These receptors were obtained from a person between 40 and 80 years old with oral cavity squamous cell carcinoma.

CDR3 region: CASSLGVNYGYTF. CDR3 nucleotides: TGTGCCAGCAGCTTGGGGGTCAACTATGGCTACACCTTC. The chain uses TRBV7-3 and TRBJ1-2; weak D call: TRBD1 (5 bases). Trimming pared 3 bases from V and 2 bases from J, leaving 7 bases between. The CDR3 loop spans 13 amino acids. Germline V gene data show CDR1 as SGHTA and CDR2 as FQGTGA. The variable domain in full, completed from reference TRBV7-3 and TRBJ1-2, reads GAGVSQTPSNKVTEKGKYVELRCDPISGHTALYWYRQSLGQGPEFLIYFQGTGAADDSGLPNDRFFAVRPEGSVSTLKIQRTERGDSAVYLCASSLGVNYGYTFGSGTRLTVV.

The chain recombines TRBV2 with TRBJ1-3; D gene ambiguous. The V end was cut by 5 bases, the J end by 0 bases, with 5 bases between. The length of the CDR3 is 13 residues. The germline gives CDR1 SNHLY, CDR2 FYNNEI. The CDR3 sequence is CASSLGSGNTIYF. Written as DNA, the CDR3 is TGTGCCAGCAGTCTAGGCTCTGGAAACACCATATATTTT. Full variable domain (outside the CDR3, taken from reference TRBV2 and TRBJ1-3): EPEVTQTPSHQVTQMGQEVILRCVPISNHLYFYWYRQILGQKVEFLVSFYNNEISEKSEIFDDQFSVERPDGSNFTLKIRSTKLEDSAMYFCASSLGSGNTIYFGEGSWLTVV.

The chain links TRBV9 to TRBJ1-2; maybe TRBD1 (5 bases). V was clipped by 0 bases and J by 6 bases, with 15 bases between them. CDR3 length equals 15 residues. Germline values: CDR1 SGDLS, CDR2 YYNGEE. The CDR3 sequence is CASSVASRTLDGYTF. The DNA of the CDR3 is TGTGCCAGCAGCGTAGCGTCACGGACACTCGATGGCTACACCTTC.

This clone was seen a handful of times. The same CDR3 also results from other DNA sequences found in this sample. This chain connects TRBV10-3 to TRBJ1-1; D remains ambiguous. This CDR3 contains 12 residues. The germline V gene encodes CDR1 ENHRY and CDR2 SYGVKD. The germline V and J ends were trimmed by 3 bases and 1 base, with 3 bases remaining between them. CDR3: CAISEGNTEAFF. DNA for the CDR3: TGTGCCATCAGTGAAGGGAACACTGAAGCTTTCTTT.

The chain recombines TRBV6-1 with TRBJ1-1; a possible D gene is TRBD1 (6 bases). The CDR3 is 13 residues long. With 6 bases removed from V and 4 bases from J, the gap between germline ends came to 12 bases. From germline, CDR1 is MNHNS and CDR2 SASEGT. CDR3 sequence (DNA): TGTGCCAGCAGGGGGGACATCCCCACTGAAGCTTTCTTT. This sequence encodes CASRGDIPTEAFF.

The CDR3 loop is CASSQPRGGNTGELFF. The DNA of the CDR3 is TGTGCCAGCAGCCAACCGCGAGGCGGGAACACCGGGGAGCTGTTTTTT. The gene calls are TRBV11-2 and TRBJ2-2; no clear D gene. The CDR3 contains 16 residues. The germline V and J ends were trimmed by 5 bases and 1 base, with 14 bases remaining between them. Germline CDR1 and CDR2: SGHAT and FQNNGV.

This chain uses TRBV9 with TRBJ2-7; TRBD1 or TRBD2 may be the D gene (6 bases each). The germline CDR1 and CDR2 sequences are SGDLS and YYNGEE. CDR3 size: 15 residues. Deletions cut 3 bases from V and 2 bases from J, with 15 bases between. In DNA, the CDR3 is TGTGCCAGCAGCGCCGGCGGAGGGGGTGCCTACGAGCAGTACTTC. Translated, it gives CASSAGGGGAYEQYF.

J is TRBJ1-1 and V is TRBV5-1; no clear D. Germline lookup yields CDR1 SGHRS and CDR2 YFSETQ. V gave up 0 bases and J gave up 6 bases, with 6 bases separating them. The CDR3 length is 12 residues. The CDR3 protein is CASSLDSPEAFF. The CDR3 bases are TGCGCCAGCAGCTTGGATTCTCCTGAAGCTTTCTTT.